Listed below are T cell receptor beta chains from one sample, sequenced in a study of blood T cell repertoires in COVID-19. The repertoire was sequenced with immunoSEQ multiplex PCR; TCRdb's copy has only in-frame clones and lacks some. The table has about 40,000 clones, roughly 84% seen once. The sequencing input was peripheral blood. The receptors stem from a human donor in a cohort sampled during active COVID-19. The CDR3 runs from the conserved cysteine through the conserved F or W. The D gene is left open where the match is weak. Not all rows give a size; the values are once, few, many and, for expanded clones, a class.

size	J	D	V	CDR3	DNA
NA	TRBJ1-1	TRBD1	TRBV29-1	CSVGTGTNTEAFF	TGCAGCGTGGGGACAGGGACGAACACTGAAGCTTTCTTT
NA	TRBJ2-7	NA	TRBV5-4	CASSLGVGYSYEQYF	TGTGCCAGCAGCTTGGGAGTGGGCTACTCCTACGAGCAGTACTTC
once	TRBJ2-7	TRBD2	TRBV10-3	CANSNGGAGAYEQYF	TGTGCCAACTCAAACGGGGGGGCCGGCGCCTACGAGCAGTACTTC
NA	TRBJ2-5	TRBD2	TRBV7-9	CASSEPRLAGGETQYF	TGTGCCAGCAGCGAACCCCGGCTAGCGGGGGGGGAGACCCAGTACTTC
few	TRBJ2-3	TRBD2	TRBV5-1	CASAVLAGPLSTDTQYF	TGCGCCAGCGCTGTCCTAGCGGGTCCTTTAAGCACAGATACGCAGTATTTT
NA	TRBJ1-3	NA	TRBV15	CATSRDQRQGNTIYF	TGTGCCACCAGCAGAGATCAACGACAAGGAAACACCATATATTTT
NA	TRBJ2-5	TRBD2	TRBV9	CASSRNSGAQETQYF	TGTGCCAGCAGCAGAAATAGCGGGGCGCAAGAGACCCAGTACTTC
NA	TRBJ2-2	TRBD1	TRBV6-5	CASRYTGVGTGELFF	TGTGCCAGCAGATATACAGGGGTTGGCACCGGGGAGCTGTTTTTT
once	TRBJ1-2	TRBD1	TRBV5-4	CASSTLWDSINYGYTF	TGTGCCAGCAGCACTTTATGGGACAGCATTAACTATGGCTACACCTTC
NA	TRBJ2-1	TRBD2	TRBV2	CASRAGGPSNEQFF	TGTGCCAGCCGAGCGGGGGGGCCGAGCAATGAGCAGTTCTTC
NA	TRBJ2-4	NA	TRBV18	CASSPGGVAKNIQYF	TGTGCCAGCTCACCAGGCGGGGTCGCCAAAAACATTCAGTACTTC
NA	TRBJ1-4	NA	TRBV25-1	CASSEWGGVVEKLFF	TGTGCCAGCAGTGAATGGGGAGGGGTAGTGGAAAAACTGTTTTTT
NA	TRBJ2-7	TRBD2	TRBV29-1	CSVGGWKRGDYEQYF	TGCAGCGTTGGGGGCTGGAAGCGGGGGGACTACGAGCAGTACTTC
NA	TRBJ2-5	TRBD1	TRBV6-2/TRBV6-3	CASSYYRQGGETQYF	TGTGCCAGCAGTTACTACCGACAGGGGGGGGAGACCCAGTACTTC
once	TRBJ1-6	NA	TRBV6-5	CAIRQLINSPLHF	TGTGCCATCAGACAGCTGATTAATTCACCCCTCCACTTT
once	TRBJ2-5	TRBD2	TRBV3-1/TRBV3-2	CASSRAGAGGKETQYF	TGTGCCAGCAGCCGAGCTGGGGCGGGGGGGAAAGAGACCCAGTACTTC
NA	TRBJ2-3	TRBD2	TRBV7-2	CASSLMVAGTDTQYF	TGTGCCAGCAGCTTAATGGTAGCGGGGACAGATACGCAGTATTTT
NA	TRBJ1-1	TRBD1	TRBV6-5	CASKATGGGTEAFF	TGTGCCAGCAAAGCAACAGGGGGGGGCACTGAAGCTTTCTTT
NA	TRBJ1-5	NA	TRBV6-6	CASRAGQGPQHF	TGTGCCAGCAGAGCGGGGCAGGGGCCCCAGCATTTT
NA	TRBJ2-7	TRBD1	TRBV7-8	CASSATTGGYEQYF	TGTGCCAGCAGCGCCACGACAGGGGGATACGAGCAGTACTTC
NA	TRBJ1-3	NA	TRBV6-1	CASSEGVGAQRNTIYF	TGTGCCAGCAGTGAAGGGGTAGGGGCCCAGCGAAACACCATATATTTT
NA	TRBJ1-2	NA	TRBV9	CASAPGRARGYGYTF	TGTGCCAGCGCTCCCGGTAGGGCCCGGGGGTATGGCTACACCTTC
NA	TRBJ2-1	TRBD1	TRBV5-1	CASSLTTGGPRDEQFF	TGCGCCAGCAGCCTAACGACAGGGGGCCCTAGGGATGAGCAGTTCTTC
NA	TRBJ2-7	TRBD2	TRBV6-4	CASSVREGNEQYF	TGTGCCAGCAGTGTCAGGGAGGGGAACGAGCAGTACTTC
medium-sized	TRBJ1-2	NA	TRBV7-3	CASSLTSGGVGYTF	TGTGCCAGCAGCTTAACGTCAGGAGGGGTCGGCTACACCTTC
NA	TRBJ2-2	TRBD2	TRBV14	CASSQGGGTNTGELFF	TGTGCCAGCAGCCAAGGCGGGGGGACGAACACCGGGGAGCTGTTTTTT
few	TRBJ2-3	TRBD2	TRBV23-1	CASSQFWLAGGTGGTDTQYF	TGCGCCAGCAGTCAATTCTGGTTAGCGGGGGGCACCGGTGGCACAGATACGCAGTATTTT
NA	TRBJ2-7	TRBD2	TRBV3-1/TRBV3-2	CASSPLASGECYF	TGTGCCAGCAGCCCACTGGCCAGCGGGGAGTGCTACTTC
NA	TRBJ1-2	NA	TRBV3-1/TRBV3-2	CASSQAGDGYTF	TGTGCCAGCAGCCAAGCGGGGGATGGCTACACCTTC
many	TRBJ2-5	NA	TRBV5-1	CASSIAGSGETQYF	TGCGCCAGCAGCATAGCAGGGTCGGGAGAGACCCAGTACTTC
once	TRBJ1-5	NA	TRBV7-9	CASSSSKGGNQPQHF	TGTGCCAGCAGCTCCAGTAAGGGAGGGAATCAGCCCCAGCATTTT
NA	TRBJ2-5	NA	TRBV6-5	CASSRGGSPEETQYF	TGTGCCAGCAGTAGGGGCGGATCGCCCGAAGAGACCCAGTACTTC
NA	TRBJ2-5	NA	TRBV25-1	CASSETGPETQYF	TGTGCCAGCAGTGAAACTGGGCCTGAGACCCAGTACTTC
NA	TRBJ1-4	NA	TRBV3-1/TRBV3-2	CASSQVVTGTVENEKLFF	TGTGCCAGCAGCCAAGTCGTGACAGGAACTGTTGAAAATGAAAAACTGTTTTTT
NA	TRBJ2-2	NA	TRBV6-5	CASYRAGELFF	TGTGCCAGTTACAGGGCCGGGGAGCTGTTTTTT
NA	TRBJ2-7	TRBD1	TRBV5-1	CASSLGGTGQGLREQYF	TGCGCCAGCAGCTTGGGGGGCACGGGACAGGGGCTCCGGGAGCAGTACTTC
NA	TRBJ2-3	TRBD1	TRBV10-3	CATQTSRTGDTDTQYF	TGTGCCACCCAGACCAGCAGGACAGGCGACACAGATACGCAGTATTTT
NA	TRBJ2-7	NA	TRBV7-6	CASSLFPGLSYEQYF	TGTGCCAGCAGCTTATTCCCCGGTCTCTCCTACGAGCAGTACTTC
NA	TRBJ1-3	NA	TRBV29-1	CSVASGDYSGNTIYF	TGCAGCGTTGCGTCAGGGGACTACTCTGGAAACACCATATATTTT
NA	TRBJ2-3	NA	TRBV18	CASAEGLSPSTDTQYF	TGTGCCAGCGCCGAGGGACTCAGTCCTAGCACAGATACGCAGTATTTT
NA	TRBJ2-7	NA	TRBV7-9	CASSPFGYEQYF	TGTGCCAGCAGCCCGTTCGGCTACGAGCAGTACTTC
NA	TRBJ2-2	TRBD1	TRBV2	CASSEGSGGAGGELFF	TGTGCCAGCAGTGAAGGTTCAGGGGGCGCGGGCGGGGAGCTGTTTTTT
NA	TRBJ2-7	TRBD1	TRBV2	CASSGRQGREQYF	TGTGCCAGCAGTGGACGACAGGGGCGCGAGCAGTACTTC
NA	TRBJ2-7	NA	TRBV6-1	CASSEGYSYEQYF	TGTGCCAGCAGTGAGGGCTATTCCTACGAGCAGTACTTC
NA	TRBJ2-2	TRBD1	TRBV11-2	CASSSGTGRGGGELFF	TGTGCCAGCAGCTCAGGGACAGGGAGAGGAGGCGGGGAGCTGTTTTTT
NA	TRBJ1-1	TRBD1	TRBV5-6	CASSMMTGRRTEAFF	TGTGCCAGCAGTATGATGACAGGGCGGAGGACTGAAGCTTTCTTT
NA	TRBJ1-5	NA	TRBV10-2	CASSEGGRNQPQHF	TGCGCCAGCAGTGAGGGAGGGCGCAATCAGCCCCAGCATTTT
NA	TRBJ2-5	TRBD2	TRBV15	CATSSHGVAGVRGETQYF	TGTGCCACCAGCAGCCACGGGGTAGCGGGGGTTAGAGGAGAGACCCAGTACTTC
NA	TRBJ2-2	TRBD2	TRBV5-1	CASSLEVRGGSNTGELFF	TGCGCCAGCAGCTTGGAGGTGCGGGGGGGTTCAAACACCGGGGAGCTGTTTTTT
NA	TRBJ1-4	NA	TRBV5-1	CASSLLGTTTNEKLFF	TGCGCCAGCAGCTTGTTAGGGACTACAACTAATGAAAAACTGTTTTTT
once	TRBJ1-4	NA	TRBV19	CASSIPAGLNNEKLFF	TGTGCCAGTAGTATCCCCGCAGGGCTCAATAATGAAAAACTGTTTTTT
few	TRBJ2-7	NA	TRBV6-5	CAIPGYGSYEQYF	TGTGCCATCCCGGGGTATGGCTCCTACGAGCAGTACTTC
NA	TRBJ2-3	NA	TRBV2	CASTAAGTSTDTQYF	TGTGCCAGCACCGCGGCGGGGACTAGCACAGATACGCAGTATTTT
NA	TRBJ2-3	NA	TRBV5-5	CASSYGQTRTDTQYF	TGTGCCAGCAGCTACGGACAGACTCGCACAGATACGCAGTATTTT
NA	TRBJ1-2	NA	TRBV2	CASSGRQPNYGYTF	TGTGCCAGCAGCGGCCGACAGCCTAACTATGGCTACACCTTC
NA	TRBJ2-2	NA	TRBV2	CASTEKPLNTGELFF	TGTGCCAGCACCGAGAAGCCTCTCAACACCGGGGAGCTGTTTTTT